This TCR beta chain was retrieved from a study of blood T cell repertoires in COVID-19. Looking at the study overall: PBMCs, B-cell-depleted T cells, or T cells provided the cDNA or gDNA that made up the material.

V was shortened by 1 base and J by 3 bases, with 12 bases between the two germline ends. This CDR3 spans 15 amino acids. Germline values: CDR1 SGHVS, CDR2 FQNEAQ. The table lists this clone with a count of one. Repertoires were generated with immunoSEQ multiplex PCR, while TCRdb's copy carries only in-frame clones and drops some. Of 200,000 or so clones in the sample, about nine tenths were seen once. The study assigned cohorts using participant-reported clinical history. This chain joins TRBV7-8 and TRBJ1-1; a weak D match, TRBD1 (5 bases). The clonotype comes from a woman between 35 and 50 years old with acute COVID-19. Sequencing used PBMCs or T cells enriched from blood (not recorded which). The CDR3, as DNA: TGTGCCAGCAGCTTAGAAAGGGGTAGGGACACTGAAGCTTTCTTT. Translation gives CASSLERGRDTEAFF.